The clone carrying this T cell receptor beta chain is medium-sized (0.01 to 0.1%) within its sample. Its antigen is currently unknown. The CDR3 sequence is 19 residues long. Germline assignment: CDR1 SGHNT and CDR2 YENEEA. Unmatched junction bases numbered 13, after V lost 5 bases and J lost 0 bases. This entry belongs to a study of memory CD4+ T cells and cytomegalovirus serostatus. The overall study: This sample comes from healthy Belgian adults, about nine CMV seropositive, approximately 23 seronegative.

In the original workflow: Out-of-frame sequences were removed, leaving roughly 2,200,000 distinct TCRbeta sequences. Repertoires were generated with immunoSEQ multiplex PCR, while TCRdb's copy carries only in-frame clones and drops some. D and trimming were read from the DNA, whereas the V and J calls and clone size are those reported in that table. The data contain 40,000 to 55,000 clones, more than 65% of them seen just once; the ten biggest clones take up approximately 1.9%. Single viable CD3+CD4+CD8-CD45RO+ cells were sorted as the memory CD4+ T cells. After thawing, CD4+ T cells were positively selected. Findings and caveats of the study: CD4+ memory repertoires contained 67 of 164 reported CMV TCRbeta sequences.

The receptor was isolated from an adult in good health and CMV-seronegative. The V gene is TRBV11-3, the J gene TRBJ2-7, with 13 bases matching TRBD2. The sample was memory CD4+ T cells from blood. The CDR3 spells CASSPAGLAGPSSSYEQYF. CDR3 sequence (DNA): TGTGCCAGCAGCCCGGCGGGACTAGCGGGACCATCGAGCTCCTACGAGCAGTACTTC. Combining the CDR3 with reference TRBV11-3 and TRBJ2-7 gives the whole variable domain EAGVVQSPRYKIIEKKQPVAFWCNPISGHNTLYWYLQNLGQGPELLIRYENEEAVDDSQLPKDRFSAERLKGVDSTLKIQPAELGDSAVYLCASSPAGLAGPSSSYEQYFGPGTRLTVT.